These T cell receptor beta chains were read from a single sample in a study of T-cell memory formation after mild COVID-19. From the 5' RACE reads, TCRdb called clonotypes with MiXCR, one entry per CDR3 protein. This table has around 180,000 distinct CDR3 sequences, about 18% appearing once. The sample comprised PBMCs or a T cell subset sorted from them (not recorded which). These receptors were taken from a man aged 18 to 29 who had mild COVID-19 (a few samples of this study predate the infection). Cell type and time point are not known. Both conserved end residues are part of each CDR3. Fields, in order: J gene, D gene, V gene, clone size, CDR3 protein, CDR3 DNA. The D gene is left open where the match is weak. The size field is filled for only some rows; it gives once, few, many or a size class.

TRBJ2-5	TRBD2	TRBV9	.	CASSSRKLAGSQETQYF	TGTGCCAGCAGCTCCCGAAAACTAGCGGGGTCCCAAGAGACCCAGTACTTC
TRBJ2-1	TRBD1	TRBV6-5	few	CASSYRTGGDEQFF	TGTGCCAGCAGTTACAGGACAGGGGGGGATGAGCAGTTCTTC
TRBJ1-1	.	TRBV7-6	.	CASSLGPTGPTEAFF	TGTGCCAGCAGCTTAGGACCTACAGGGCCCACTGAAGCTTTCTTT
TRBJ2-5	.	TRBV5-1	.	CASRLGEIETQYF	TGCGCCAGCAGGTTAGGGGAAATCGAGACCCAGTACTTC
TRBJ2-1	.	TRBV20-1	few	CSAPPAGDEQFF	TGCAGTGCTCCCCCCGCTGGCGATGAGCAGTTCTTC
TRBJ1-2	.	TRBV27	.	CASSLRPPGDYGYTF	TGTGCCAGCAGTTTAAGGCCGCCTGGGGACTATGGCTACACCTTC
TRBJ2-5	.	TRBV20-1	.	CSARDARGRETQYF	TGCAGTGCTAGAGATGCCCGGGGGCGAGAGACCCAGTACTTC
TRBJ2-3	TRBD2	TRBV20-1	.	CSARDRLAGGLNTQYF	TGCAGTGCTAGGGATCGACTAGCGGGGGGGCTAAATACGCAGTATTTT
TRBJ2-3	TRBD1	TRBV10-3	few	CAIRRQGGTTDTQYF	TGTGCCATCAGGAGACAGGGGGGGACCACAGATACGCAGTATTTT
TRBJ1-3	.	TRBV20-1	few	CSASRGGVTGNTIYF	TGCAGTGCTAGCCGGGGAGGAGTAACCGGAAACACCATATATTTT
TRBJ1-1	.	TRBV6-2/TRBV6-3	.	CASSYSSQGNTEAFF	TGTGCCAGCAGTTACTCGTCACAGGGGAACACTGAAGCTTTCTTT
TRBJ2-5	.	TRBV29-1	.	CSVGQRQTQYF	TGCAGCGTAGGACAGCGCCAGACCCAGTACTTC
TRBJ2-7	.	TRBV10-3	few	CAIRDYYEQYF	TGTGCCATCAGGGATTACTACGAGCAGTACTTC
TRBJ1-6	TRBD1	TRBV20-1	few	CSARDPDRGNSPLHF	TGCAGTGCTAGAGATCCCGACAGGGGGAATTCACCCCTCCACTTT
TRBJ2-5	.	TRBV7-2	many	CASSRELANQETQYF	TGTGCCAGCAGCCGGGAGCTAGCGAACCAAGAGACCCAGTACTTC
TRBJ2-4	.	TRBV3-1	.	CASSYSEVKNIQYF	TGTGCCAGCAGCTACAGTGAGGTTAAAAACATTCAGTACTTC
TRBJ1-5	TRBD1	TRBV18	few	CASSPNPGQGIRSQPQHF	TGTGCCAGCTCACCGAACCCGGGACAGGGGATTAGAAGTCAGCCCCAGCATTTT
TRBJ2-2	.	TRBV30	few	CAWSVRWGRNTGELFF	TGTGCCTGGAGTGTACGCTGGGGCAGGAACACCGGGGAGCTGTTTTTT
TRBJ1-4	.	TRBV7-2	many	CASSSSLSEKLFF	TGTGCCAGCAGCTCCTCGTTGTCTGAAAAACTGTTTTTT
TRBJ1-1	.	TRBV28	.	CASSLGGGVTEAFF	TGTGCCAGCAGTTTAGGGGGGGGAGTGACTGAAGCTTTCTTT
TRBJ1-2	TRBD1	TRBV20-1	.	CSAGGQGRDYGYTF	TGCAGTGCTGGGGGACAGGGTCGAGACTATGGCTACACCTTC
TRBJ2-5	.	TRBV7-8	.	CASSLAFRSQYF	TGTGCCAGCAGCTTAGCCTTTAGGTCTCAGTACTTC
TRBJ2-5	.	TRBV9	few	CASSVEPQGETQYF	TGTGCCAGCAGCGTAGAACCTCAAGGGGAGACCCAGTACTTC
TRBJ2-7	TRBD1	TRBV25-1	few	CASSLPGQGVGEQYF	TGTGCCAGCAGTCTACCGGGACAGGGGGTGGGCGAGCAGTACTTC
TRBJ2-3	.	TRBV15	.	CATSRDPGRDTQYF	TGTGCCACCAGCAGAGATCCGGGTAGGGATACGCAGTATTTT
TRBJ1-1	.	TRBV18	once	CASSPWDTGRDTEAFF	TGTGCCAGCTCACCATGGGACACCGGGCGGGACACTGAAGCTTTCTTT
TRBJ2-5	.	TRBV7-2	many	CASSGPPSWQTQYF	TGTGCCAGCAGCGGACCGCCTAGCTGGCAGACCCAGTACTTC
TRBJ1-1	.	TRBV4-2	few	CASSQGDVDEAFF	TGTGCCAGCAGCCAAGGGGACGTAGATGAAGCTTTCTTT
TRBJ2-1	.	TRBV12-3/TRBV12-4	many	CASSLGGGRYNEQFF	TGTGCCAGCAGTTTAGGCGGGGGCCGGTACAATGAGCAGTTCTTC
TRBJ2-5	TRBD2	TRBV7-8	once	CASSGLAGGRETQYF	TGTGCCAGCAGCGGGCTAGCGGGGGGGCGCGAGACCCAGTACTTC
TRBJ1-1	.	TRBV6-6	.	CASSFPTEEATEAFF	TGTGCCAGCAGTTTTCCGACAGAAGAAGCCACTGAAGCTTTCTTT
TRBJ2-2	TRBD2	TRBV4-1	.	CASSQTWGPGLAAGPTGELFF	TGCGCCAGCAGCCAAACATGGGGGCCGGGACTAGCGGCGGGACCCACCGGGGAGCTGTTTTTT
TRBJ2-2	.	TRBV6-2/TRBV6-3	.	CASSLGTTPNTGELFF	TGTGCCAGCAGTCTCGGGACAACTCCGAACACCGGGGAGCTGTTTTTT
TRBJ2-1	TRBD1	TRBV7-6	many	CASSSPRGQGNEQFF	TGTGCCAGCAGCTCACCTCGGGGACAGGGAAATGAGCAGTTCTTC
TRBJ1-2	.	TRBV12-3/TRBV12-4	.	CASSPTGSHGYTF	TGTGCCAGCAGCCCCACAGGGAGCCATGGCTACACCTTC
TRBJ1-6	TRBD1	TRBV5-5	once	CDSSDQRTGVSPLHF	TGTGACAGCAGCGACCAGCGGACAGGGGTGTCACCCCTCCACTTT
TRBJ2-1	TRBD2	TRBV15	few	CATSRDQASGFLRFF	TGTGCCACCAGCAGAGATCAGGCTAGCGGGTTTCTTCGGTTCTTC
TRBJ1-5	TRBD1	TRBV12-3/TRBV12-4	many	CASRMTGYQPQHF	TGTGCCAGCAGGATGACAGGGTATCAGCCCCAGCATTTT
TRBJ2-3	.	TRBV14	.	CASSQPVFGADTQYF	TGTGCCAGCAGCCAGCCTGTATTCGGGGCAGATACGCAGTATTTT
TRBJ1-6	.	TRBV7-2	many	CASRRQKEGSPLHF	TGTGCCAGCAGACGGCAGAAGGAGGGTTCACCCCTCCACTTT
TRBJ2-2	TRBD1	TRBV5-6	.	CASSESGTGNTGELFF	TGTGCCAGCAGCGAGTCCGGGACAGGGAACACCGGGGAGCTGTTTTTT
TRBJ2-3	.	TRBV6-2/TRBV6-3	.	CASSSPVGGFTDTQYF	TGTGCCAGCAGCTCCCCCGTGGGGGGCTTCACAGATACGCAGTATTTT
TRBJ2-7	.	TRBV5-1	few	CASSSWDNTNTYEQYF	TGCGCCAGCAGCTCCTGGGACAACACAAACACCTACGAGCAGTACTTC
TRBJ2-1	.	TRBV2	.	CASHFLPPRGPFF	TGTGCCAGCCACTTCTTACCCCCCCGGGGGCCGTTCTTC
TRBJ2-3	.	TRBV6-6	few	CASSYSGENTDTQYF	TGTGCCAGCAGTTACTCGGGGGAAAACACAGATACGCAGTATTTT
TRBJ1-4	.	TRBV28	.	CASSFGGEKLFF	TGTGCCAGCAGCTTTGGAGGGGAGAAACTGTTTTTT
TRBJ1-4	TRBD1	TRBV20-1	few	CSARERGTGGFEKLFF	TGCAGTGCTAGAGAGCGGGGGACAGGGGGCTTTGAAAAACTGTTTTTT
TRBJ2-5	.	TRBV6-5	.	CASTLAGTETQYF	TGTGCCAGCACCCTCGCCGGTACTGAGACCCAGTACTTC
TRBJ2-5	TRBD2	TRBV7-2	.	CASSLAWEGREGETQYF	TGTGCCAGCAGCTTAGCTTGGGAGGGTCGAGAAGGAGAGACCCAGTACTTC
TRBJ2-3	.	TRBV6-5	.	CASVAAQDTQYF	TGTGCCAGCGTAGCGGCTCAGGATACGCAGTATTTT
TRBJ2-2	TRBD2	TRBV27	.	CASTWGGSREGTGELFF	TGTGCCAGCACGTGGGGGGGTTCCCGCGAGGGCACCGGGGAGCTGTTTTTT
TRBJ2-1	.	TRBV7-3	many	CASSAQGPNEQFF	TGTGCCAGCAGCGCCCAGGGGCCCAATGAGCAGTTCTTC
TRBJ2-5	TRBD2	TRBV27	few	CASSFLAGGTETQYF	TGTGCCAGCAGTTTTCTAGCGGGGGGGACAGAGACCCAGTACTTC
TRBJ1-2	.	TRBV20-1	.	CSMESNYGYTF	TGCAGCATGGAATCTAACTATGGCTACACCTTC
TRBJ2-3	.	TRBV3-1	.	CASSQGIARSTDTQYF	TGTGCCAGCAGCCAAGGTATAGCGAGAAGCACAGATACGCAGTATTTT
TRBJ2-3	.	TRBV2	.	CASRLVYTDTQYF	TGTGCCAGTCGACTAGTCTATACAGATACGCAGTATTTT
TRBJ1-2	TRBD1	TRBV24-1	few	CATSGGEGQDYGYTF	TGTGCCACCAGTGGGGGTGAGGGACAGGACTATGGCTACACCTTC
TRBJ1-1	.	TRBV7-9	.	CASSARTRSLNTEAFF	TGTGCCAGCAGCGCCCGGACAAGGTCCCTGAACACTGAAGCTTTCTTT
TRBJ2-5	.	TRBV6-5	.	CASSYSTSLYF	TGTGCCAGCAGTTACTCTACTAGCTTATACTTC
TRBJ2-2	.	TRBV5-1	many	CASSSRGASTGELFF	TGCGCCAGCAGCTCACGGGGGGCGTCCACCGGGGAGCTGTTTTTT